This TCR beta chain appears in the sequencing data of a study of T-cell memory formation after mild COVID-19. Turning to the study itself: TCR clustering was largely donor specific.

Study observations and caveats: CM and EM subsets held most contracting CD4+ clones; EMRA held CD8+ ones. The SARS-CoV-2 specificity of second-wave clones reaching peak at day 37 remained unverified. Prior to infection, memory already included some responding clones, suggesting cross-reactive memory joined.

TCRdb re-derived calls from the 5' RACE reads in MiXCR, one entry per CDR3 protein. The repertoire consists of about 310,000 distinct CDR3 sequences, with 15% to 20% occurring once and the leading ten covering approximately 23%. This clonotype has ten or more counts. Its antigen remains unknown. From germline, CDR1 is SEHNR and CDR2 FQNEAQ (reference sequence). Trimming left V 1 base short and J 2 bases short, with 8 bases between. The CDR3 contains 15 residues. The TCR comes from a man between 18 and 35 years old who had mild COVID-19 (a few samples of this study predate the infection). Cell type and time point are not known. Sequencing was done on a sample of PBMCs or a T cell subset sorted from them (not recorded which). This chain uses TRBV7-9 with TRBJ2-2; D ambiguous. CDR3 loop: CASSLGAANTGELFF. CDR3 nucleotides: TGTGCCAGCAGCTTAGGGGCAGCCAACACCGGGGAGCTGTTTTTT.